This paragraph reports one T cell receptor beta chain. These data originate in a study of cytomegalovirus exposure and HLA in healthy donors. PCR employed 60 Vbeta and 13 Jbeta primers. Here immunoSEQ multiplex PCR was the method, and the copy in TCRdb shows in-frame clones only, minus some. The sample holds about 150,000 clones, 78% seen once. This CDR3 has 18 amino acids. The clonotype was recovered from a woman in her forties or fifties in good health and CMV-seropositive. Sample: PBMCs. The chain employs TRBV21-1 and TRBJ1-3; the table calls TRBD1, which could not be checked here. TRBV21-1 is tagged as a pseudogene. The CDR3 reads CATSIWTGALSSGNTIYF. As DNA, the CDR3 is TGTGCCACCTCGATCTGGACAGGAGCGCTGAGCTCTGGAAACACCATATATTTT.